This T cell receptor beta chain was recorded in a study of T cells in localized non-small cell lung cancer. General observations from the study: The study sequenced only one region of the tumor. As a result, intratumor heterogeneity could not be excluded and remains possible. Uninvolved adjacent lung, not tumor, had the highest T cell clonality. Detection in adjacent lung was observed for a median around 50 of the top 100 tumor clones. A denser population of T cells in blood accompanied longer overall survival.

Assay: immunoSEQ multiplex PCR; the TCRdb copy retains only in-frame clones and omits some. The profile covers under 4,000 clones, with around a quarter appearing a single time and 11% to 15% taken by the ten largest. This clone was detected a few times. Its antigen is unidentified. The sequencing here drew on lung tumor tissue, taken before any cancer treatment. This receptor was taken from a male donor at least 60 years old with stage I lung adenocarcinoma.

The CDR3 DNA reads as TGTGCCAGCAGTGTGGAACAGGCCACAAACACCATATATTTT. It is translated as CASSVEQATNTIYF. The rearrangement joins TRBV6-8 to TRBJ1-3; TRBD1 might be the D (5 bases). From germline, CDR1 is MNHGY and CDR2 SAAAGT. Trimming shortened V by 5 bases and J by 6 bases, and 14 bases separated the two germline ends. The CDR3 totals 14 residues.